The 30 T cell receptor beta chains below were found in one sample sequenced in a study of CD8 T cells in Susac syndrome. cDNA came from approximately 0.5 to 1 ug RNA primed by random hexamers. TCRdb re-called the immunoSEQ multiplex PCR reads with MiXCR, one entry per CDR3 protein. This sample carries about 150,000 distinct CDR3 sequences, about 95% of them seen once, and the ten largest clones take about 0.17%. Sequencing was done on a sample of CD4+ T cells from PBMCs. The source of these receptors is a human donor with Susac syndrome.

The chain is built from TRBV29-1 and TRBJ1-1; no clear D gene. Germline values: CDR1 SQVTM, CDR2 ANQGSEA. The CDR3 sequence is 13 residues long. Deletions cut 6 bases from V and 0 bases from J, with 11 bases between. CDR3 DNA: TGCAGCGTAGCCGGCAGCCTGAACACTGAAGCTTTCTTT. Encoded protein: CSVAGSLNTEAFF.

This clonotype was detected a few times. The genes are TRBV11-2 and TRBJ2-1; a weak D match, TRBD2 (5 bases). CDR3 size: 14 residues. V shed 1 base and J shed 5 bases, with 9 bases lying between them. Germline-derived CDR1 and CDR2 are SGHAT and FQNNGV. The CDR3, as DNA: TGTGCCAGCAGCTTAGTCCGGGGAAACAATGAGCAGTTCTTC. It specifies CASSLVRGNNEQFF.

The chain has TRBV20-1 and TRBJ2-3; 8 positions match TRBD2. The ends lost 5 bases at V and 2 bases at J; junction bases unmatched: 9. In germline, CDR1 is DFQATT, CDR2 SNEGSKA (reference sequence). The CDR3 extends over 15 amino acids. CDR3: CSASNFGGATDTQYF. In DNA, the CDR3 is TGCAGTGCTTCGAACTTCGGGGGGGCCACAGATACGCAGTATTTT.

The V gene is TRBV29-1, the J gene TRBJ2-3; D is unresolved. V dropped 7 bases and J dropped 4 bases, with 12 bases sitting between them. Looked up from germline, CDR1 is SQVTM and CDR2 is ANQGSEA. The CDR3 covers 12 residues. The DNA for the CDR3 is TGCAGCGCTGATCCGGAATCAGATACGCAGTATTTT. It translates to CSADPESDTQYF.

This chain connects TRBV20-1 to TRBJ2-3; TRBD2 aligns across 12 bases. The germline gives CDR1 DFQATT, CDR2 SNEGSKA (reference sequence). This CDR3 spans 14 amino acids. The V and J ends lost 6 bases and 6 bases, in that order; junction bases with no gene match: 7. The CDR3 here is CSALAGGPRDTQYF. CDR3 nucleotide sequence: TGCAGTGCCCTAGCGGGGGGGCCTAGGGATACGCAGTATTTT.

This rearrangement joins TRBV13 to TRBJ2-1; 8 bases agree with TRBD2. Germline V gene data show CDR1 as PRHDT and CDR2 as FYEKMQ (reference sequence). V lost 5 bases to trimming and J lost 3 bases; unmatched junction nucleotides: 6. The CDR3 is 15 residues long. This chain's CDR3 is CASSPSGGFYNEQFF. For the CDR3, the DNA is TGTGCCAGCAGCCCATCGGGGGGGTTCTACAATGAGCAGTTCTTC.

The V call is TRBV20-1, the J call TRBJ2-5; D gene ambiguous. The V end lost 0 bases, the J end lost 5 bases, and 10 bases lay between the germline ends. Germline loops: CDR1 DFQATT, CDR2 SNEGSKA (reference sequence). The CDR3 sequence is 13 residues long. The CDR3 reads CSARDILEETQYF. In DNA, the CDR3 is TGCAGTGCTAGAGATATCCTCGAGGAGACCCAGTACTTC.

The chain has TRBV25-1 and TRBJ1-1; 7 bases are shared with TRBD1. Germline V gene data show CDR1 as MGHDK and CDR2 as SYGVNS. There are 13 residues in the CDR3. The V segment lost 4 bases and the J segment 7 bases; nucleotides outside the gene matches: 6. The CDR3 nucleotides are TGTGCCAGCAGTGGGACAGGCCCGTTTGAAGCTTTCTTT. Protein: CASSGTGPFEAFF.

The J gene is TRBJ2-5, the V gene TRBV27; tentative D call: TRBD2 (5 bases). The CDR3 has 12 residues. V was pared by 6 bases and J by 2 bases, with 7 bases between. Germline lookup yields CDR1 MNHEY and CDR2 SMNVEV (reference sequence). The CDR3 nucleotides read TGTGCCAGCAGCGGGATGCAAGAGACCCAGTACTTC. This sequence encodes CASSGMQETQYF.

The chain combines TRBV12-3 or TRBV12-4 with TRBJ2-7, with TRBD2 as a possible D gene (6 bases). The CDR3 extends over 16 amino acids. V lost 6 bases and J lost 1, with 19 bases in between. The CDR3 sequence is CASSPLGRGGSYEQYF. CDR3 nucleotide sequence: TGTGCCAGCAGCCCCCTCGGTCGTGGGGGGTCCTACGAGCAGTACTTC.

Here the CDR3 reads CASSLVADGAYEQYF. The CDR3 DNA reads TGTGCCAGCAGCTTAGTTGCTGACGGTGCCTACGAGCAGTACTTC. This chain joins TRBV7-8 and TRBJ2-7; D unclear. Per the germline V gene, CDR1 is SGHVS and CDR2 is FQNEAQ. V shed 1 base and J shed 2 bases, with 12 bases lying between them. The CDR3 length is 15 residues.

The CDR3 sequence is CASSPPDGNTEAFF. CDR3 coding DNA: TGTGCCAGCTCACCCCCCGACGGGAACACTGAAGCTTTCTTT. The chain couples TRBV18 to TRBJ1-1; no firm D call. Germline values: CDR1 KGHSH, CDR2 LQKENI. The CDR3 extends over 14 amino acids. V lost 3 bases, J lost 1 base, and 9 bases lay in between. The whole variable domain, remainder taken from reference TRBV18 and TRBJ1-1, is NAGVMQNPRHLVRRRGQEARLRCSPMKGHSHVYWYRQLPEEGLKFMVYLQKENIIDESGMPKERFSAEFPKEGPSILRIQQVVRGDSAAYFCASSPPDGNTEAFFGQGTRLTVV.

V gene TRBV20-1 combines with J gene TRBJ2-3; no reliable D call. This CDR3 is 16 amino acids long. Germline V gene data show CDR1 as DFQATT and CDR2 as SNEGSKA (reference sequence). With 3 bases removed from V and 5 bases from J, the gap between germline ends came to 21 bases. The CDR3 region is CSASSPFGKAKDTQYF. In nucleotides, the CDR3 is TGCAGTGCTAGTTCCCCCTTTGGGAAGGCGAAAGATACGCAGTATTTT.

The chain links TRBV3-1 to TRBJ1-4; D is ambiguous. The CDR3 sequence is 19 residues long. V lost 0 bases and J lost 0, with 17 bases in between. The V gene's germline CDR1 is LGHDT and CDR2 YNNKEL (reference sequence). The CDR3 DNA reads TGTGCCAGCAGCCAAGAGGGCGGGAGTCCCACGTCAACTAATGAAAAACTGTTTTTT. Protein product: CASSQEGGSPTSTNEKLFF.

CDR3 nucleotides: TGCGCCAGCAGCCTTGGACAGGGGAATGGCAATGAGCAGTTCTTC. Its translation: CASSLGQGNGNEQFF. V gene TRBV4-1 combines with J gene TRBJ2-1; 9 bases are shared with TRBD1. The CDR3 runs to 15 residues. The V gene's germline CDR1 is MGHRA and CDR2 YSYEKL. Trimming took 4 bases from V and 6 from J; bases not matched to a gene: 7.

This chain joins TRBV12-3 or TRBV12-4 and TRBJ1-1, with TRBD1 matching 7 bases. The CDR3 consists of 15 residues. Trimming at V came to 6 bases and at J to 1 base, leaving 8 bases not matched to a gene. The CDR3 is CASRPGRGPNTEAFF. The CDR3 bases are TGTGCCAGCAGGCCCGGGAGGGGGCCGAACACTGAAGCTTTCTTT.

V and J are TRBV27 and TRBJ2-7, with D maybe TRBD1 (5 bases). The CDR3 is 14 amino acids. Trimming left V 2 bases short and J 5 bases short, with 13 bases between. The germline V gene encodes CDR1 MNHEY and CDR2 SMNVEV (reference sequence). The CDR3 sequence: CASSLVSARDEQYF. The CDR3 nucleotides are TGTGCCAGCAGTTTAGTCTCCGCCAGGGACGAGCAGTACTTC.

The CDR3 here is CASSWRREMNTEAFF. The DNA of the CDR3 is TGTGCCAGCAGTTGGCGACGGGAAATGAACACTGAAGCTTTCTTT. This chain joins TRBV12-3 or TRBV12-4 and TRBJ1-1; no reliable D call. V was shortened by 4 bases and J by 0 bases, with 12 bases between the two germline ends. The CDR3 runs 15 residues.

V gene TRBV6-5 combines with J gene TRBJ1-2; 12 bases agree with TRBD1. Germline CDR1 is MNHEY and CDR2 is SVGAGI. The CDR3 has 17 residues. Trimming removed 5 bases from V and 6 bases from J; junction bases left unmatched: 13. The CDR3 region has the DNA TGTGCCAGCAGTATACGCCCGGGACAGGGGGCGCGTGATGGCTACACCTTC. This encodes CASSIRPGQGARDGYTF.

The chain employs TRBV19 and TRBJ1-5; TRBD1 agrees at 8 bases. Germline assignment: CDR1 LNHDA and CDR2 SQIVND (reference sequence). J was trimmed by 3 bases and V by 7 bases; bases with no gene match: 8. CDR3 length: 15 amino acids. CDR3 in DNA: TGTGCCAGTAAGAGCCCGGACAGGGTCAATCAGCCCCAGCATTTT. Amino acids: CASKSPDRVNQPQHF.

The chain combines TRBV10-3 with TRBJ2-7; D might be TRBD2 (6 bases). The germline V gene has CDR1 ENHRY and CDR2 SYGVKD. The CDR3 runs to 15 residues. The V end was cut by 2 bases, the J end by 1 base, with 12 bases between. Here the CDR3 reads CAISEPPGGSYEQYF. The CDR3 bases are TGTGCCATCAGTGAGCCCCCCGGGGGATCCTACGAGCAGTACTTC.

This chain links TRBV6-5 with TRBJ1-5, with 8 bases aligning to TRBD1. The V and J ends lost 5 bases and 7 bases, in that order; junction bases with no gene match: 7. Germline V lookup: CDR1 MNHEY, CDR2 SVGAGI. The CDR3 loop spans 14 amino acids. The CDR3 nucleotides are TGTGCCAGCAGTCTGGCAGGGGGCGGGCAGCCCCAGCATTTT. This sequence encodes CASSLAGGGQPQHF.

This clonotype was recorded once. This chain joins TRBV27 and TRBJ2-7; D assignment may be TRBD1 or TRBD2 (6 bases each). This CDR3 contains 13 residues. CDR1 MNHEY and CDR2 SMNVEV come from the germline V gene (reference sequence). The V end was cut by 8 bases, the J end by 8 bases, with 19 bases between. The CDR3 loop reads CASDGLIQGKQYF. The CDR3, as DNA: TGTGCCAGCGACGGACTAATTCAGGGGAAGCAGTACTTC.

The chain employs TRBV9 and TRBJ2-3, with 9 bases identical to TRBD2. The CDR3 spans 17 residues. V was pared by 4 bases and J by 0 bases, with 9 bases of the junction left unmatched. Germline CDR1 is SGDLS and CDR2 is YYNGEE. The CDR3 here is CASSFAGTSGSTDTQYF. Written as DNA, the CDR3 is TGTGCCAGCAGCTTCGCGGGTACTAGCGGGAGCACAGATACGCAGTATTTT.

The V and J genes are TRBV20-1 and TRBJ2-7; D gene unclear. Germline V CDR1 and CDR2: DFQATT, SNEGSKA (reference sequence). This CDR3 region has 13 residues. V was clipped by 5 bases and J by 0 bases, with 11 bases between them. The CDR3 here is CSARPGFSYEQYF. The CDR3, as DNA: TGCAGTGCTCGCCCGGGCTTCTCCTACGAGCAGTACTTC.

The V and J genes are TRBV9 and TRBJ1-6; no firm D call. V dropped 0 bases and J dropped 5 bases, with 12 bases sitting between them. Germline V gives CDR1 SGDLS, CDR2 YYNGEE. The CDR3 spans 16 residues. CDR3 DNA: TGTGCCAGCAGCGTAGGGGGTGACTTGGATAATTCACCCCTCCACTTT. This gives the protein CASSVGGDLDNSPLHF. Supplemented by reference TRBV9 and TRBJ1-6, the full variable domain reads DSGVTQTPKHLITATGQRVTLRCSPRSGDLSVYWYQQSLDQGLQFLIQYYNGEERAKGNILERFSAQQFPDLHSELNLSSLELGDSALYFCASSVGGDLDNSPLHFGNGTRLTVT.

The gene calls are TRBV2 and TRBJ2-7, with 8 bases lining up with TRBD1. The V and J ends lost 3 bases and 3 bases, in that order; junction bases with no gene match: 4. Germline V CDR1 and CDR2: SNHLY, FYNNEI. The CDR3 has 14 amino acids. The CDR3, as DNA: TGTGCCAGCAGTGAGGACAGGGACCACTACGAGCAGTACTTC. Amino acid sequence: CASSEDRDHYEQYF.

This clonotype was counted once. The chain's CDR3 is CASSPDRAGTQYF. The CDR3 DNA sequence: TGTGCCAGCAGCCCCGACAGGGCCGGTACGCAGTATTTT. This chain joins TRBV7-6 and TRBJ2-3; TRBD1 agrees at 7 bases. With 5 bases clipped from V and 8 bases from J, the junction kept 7 bases outside the gene matches. This CDR3 comprises 13 residues. The germline V gene encodes CDR1 SGHVS and CDR2 FNYEAQ. Full variable domain (rest looked up from reference TRBV7-6 and TRBJ2-3): GAGVSQSPRYKVTKRGQDVALRCDPISGHVSLYWYRQALGQGPEFLTYFNYEAQQDKSGLPNDRFSAERPEGSISTLTIQRTEQRDSAMYRCASSPDRAGTQYFGPGTRLTVL.

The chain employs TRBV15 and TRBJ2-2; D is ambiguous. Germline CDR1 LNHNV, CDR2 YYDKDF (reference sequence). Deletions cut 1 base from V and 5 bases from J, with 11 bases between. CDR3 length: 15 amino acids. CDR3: CATSRVLHETGELFF. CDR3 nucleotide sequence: TGTGCCACCAGCAGAGTACTACATGAAACCGGGGAGCTGTTTTTT.

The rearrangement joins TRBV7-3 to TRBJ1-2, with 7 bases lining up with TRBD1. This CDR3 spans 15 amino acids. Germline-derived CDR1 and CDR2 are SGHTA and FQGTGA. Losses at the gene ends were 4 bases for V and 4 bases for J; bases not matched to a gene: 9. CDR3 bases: TGTGCCAGCAGCTCGGACAGGTCCTTCCTCTATGGCTACACCTTC. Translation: CASSSDRSFLYGYTF.